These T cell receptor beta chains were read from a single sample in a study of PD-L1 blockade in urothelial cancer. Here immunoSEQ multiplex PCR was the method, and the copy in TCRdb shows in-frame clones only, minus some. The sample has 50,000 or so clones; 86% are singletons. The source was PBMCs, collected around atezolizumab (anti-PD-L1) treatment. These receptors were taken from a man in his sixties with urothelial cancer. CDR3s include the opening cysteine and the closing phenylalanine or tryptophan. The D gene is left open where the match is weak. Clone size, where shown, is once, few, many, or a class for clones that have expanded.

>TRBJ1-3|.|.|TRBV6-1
TGTGCCAGCAGTGAAGCGAGCGGGGGAGGTGGAAACACCATATATTTT
CASSEASGGGGNTIYF
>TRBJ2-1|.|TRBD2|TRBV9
TGTGCCAGCAGCCAGGTCCCTCTAGCGGGAATGTTCTTC
CASSQVPLAGMFF
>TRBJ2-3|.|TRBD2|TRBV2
TGTGCCGGGCGGGAGGGTAAAGAAAATACGCAGTATTTT
CAGREGKENTQYF
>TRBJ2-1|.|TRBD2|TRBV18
TGTGCCAGCTCACTTCTAACCCTAACTAGCGGAAACAATGAGCAGTTCTTC
CASSLLTLTSGNNEQFF
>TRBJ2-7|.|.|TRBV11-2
TGTGCCAGCAGCCCGATCCGGGGTACCCACGAGCAGTACTTC
CASSPIRGTHEQYF
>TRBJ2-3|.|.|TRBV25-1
TGTGCCAGCAGTGAATTGGCAGGGGTAAGCACAGATACGCAGTATTTT
CASSELAGVSTDTQYF
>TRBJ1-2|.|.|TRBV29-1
TGCAGCGTGGCAGATGTTGGGGGGGGTAGTGGCTACACCTTC
CSVADVGGGSGYTF
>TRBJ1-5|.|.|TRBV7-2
TGTGCCAGCAGCGTCGACAGTTACCCCCAGCATTTT
CASSVDSYPQHF
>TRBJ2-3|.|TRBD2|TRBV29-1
TGCAGCGTTTTAGCGGGGGGTTCGGGAGATACGCAGTATTTT
CSVLAGGSGDTQYF
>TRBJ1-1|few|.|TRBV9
TGTGCCAGCAGCGTAGGGTCGACGGGTGAAGCTTTCTTT
CASSVGSTGEAFF
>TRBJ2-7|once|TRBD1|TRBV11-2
TGTGCCAGCAGCTTCGGGACAGGGGACAGATACGAGCAGTACTTC
CASSFGTGDRYEQYF
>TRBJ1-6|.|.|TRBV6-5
TGTGCCAGCAGTTACTCGACATCTACGGCACCCCTCCACTTT
CASSYSTSTAPLHF
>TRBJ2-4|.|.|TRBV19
TGTGCCAGTAGTATTGGCTCAGATCGAGCCAAAAACATTCAGTACTTC
CASSIGSDRAKNIQYF
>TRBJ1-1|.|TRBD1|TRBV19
TGTGCCAGTAGTGAGACAGGGTGGGGCACTGAAGCTTTCTTT
CASSETGWGTEAFF
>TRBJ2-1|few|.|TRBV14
TGTGCCAGCAGCTTTAATAGCGTCTATGAGCAGTTCTTC
CASSFNSVYEQFF
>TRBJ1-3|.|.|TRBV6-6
TGTGCCAGCAGTCCCAGCAGGCTAGGAAACACCATATATTTT
CASSPSRLGNTIYF
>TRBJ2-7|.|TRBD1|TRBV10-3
TGTGCCATCAAAGTCGCAGGGGGCTCCTACGAGCAGTACTTC
CAIKVAGGSYEQYF
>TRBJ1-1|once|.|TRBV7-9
TGTGCCAGCAGCTTGCCAGGCATGAACACTGAAGCTTTCTTT
CASSLPGMNTEAFF
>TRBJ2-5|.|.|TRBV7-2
TGTGCCAGCAGCCCTCATACACAAGAGACCCAGTACTTC
CASSPHTQETQYF
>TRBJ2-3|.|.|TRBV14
TGTGCCAGCAGCCAAGAGGCCACAAGCACAGATACGCAGTATTTT
CASSQEATSTDTQYF
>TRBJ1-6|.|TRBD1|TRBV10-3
TGTGCCATCAGTGAAAGTGGGGGGCCAGGGGGGAATTCACCCCTCCACTTT
CAISESGGPGGNSPLHF
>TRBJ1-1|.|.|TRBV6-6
TGTGCCAGCAGGGGGGGGAGAGAAAGGGCTTTCTTT
CASRGGRERAFF
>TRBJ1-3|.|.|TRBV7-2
TGTGCCAGCAGCTCTTCGTTCTCTGGAAACACCATATATTTT
CASSSSFSGNTIYF